The table lists the clone carrying this TCR beta chain with a few counts. The source of the sample is a study of blood T cell repertoires in COVID-19. Study background: The United States, Italy and Spain were the sources of the acute and convalescent COVID-19 samples.

Original processing methods: The authors estimated nucleated cell counts from reference gene primer amplification. The repertoire was sequenced with immunoSEQ multiplex PCR; TCRdb's copy has only in-frame clones and lacks some. For V, J and clone size, that table is used; D and trimming come from the DNA. The sample lists approximately 440,000 clones; about 90% were seen once. Participants were aged 18 to 89 years from more than 20 US areas. Which cohort a participant joined came from the clinical history participants gave. The CDR3 runs 14 residues. The V end was cut by 6 bases, the J end by 2 bases, with 8 bases between. Germline CDR1 reads LGHDT; CDR2 reads YNNKEL (reference sequence).

The sequence came from a young man who had recovered from COVID-19. Sequenced material: PBMCs or T cells enriched from blood (not recorded which). The genes are TRBV3-1 (or the pseudogene TRBV3-2) and TRBJ2-6; D unclear. The CDR3 spells CASSREAGANVLTF. CDR3 nucleotides: TGTGCCAGCAGTCGAGAGGCTGGGGCCAACGTCCTGACTTTC.